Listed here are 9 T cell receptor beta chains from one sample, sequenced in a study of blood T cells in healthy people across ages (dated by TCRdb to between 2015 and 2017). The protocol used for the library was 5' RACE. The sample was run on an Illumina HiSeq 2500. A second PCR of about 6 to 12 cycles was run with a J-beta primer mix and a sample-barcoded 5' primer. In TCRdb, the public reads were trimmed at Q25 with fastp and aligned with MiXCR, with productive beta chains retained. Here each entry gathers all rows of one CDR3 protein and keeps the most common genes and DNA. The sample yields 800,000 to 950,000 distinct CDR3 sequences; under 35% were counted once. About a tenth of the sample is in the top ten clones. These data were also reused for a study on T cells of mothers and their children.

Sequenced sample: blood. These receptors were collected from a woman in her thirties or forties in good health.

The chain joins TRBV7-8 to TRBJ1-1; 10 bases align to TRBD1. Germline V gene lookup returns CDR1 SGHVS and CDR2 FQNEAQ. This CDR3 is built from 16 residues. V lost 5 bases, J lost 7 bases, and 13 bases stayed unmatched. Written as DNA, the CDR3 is TGTGCCAGCAGCCCGCACTTCGGACAGGGGGGGGGTGAAGCTTTCTTT. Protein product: CASSPHFGQGGGEAFF.

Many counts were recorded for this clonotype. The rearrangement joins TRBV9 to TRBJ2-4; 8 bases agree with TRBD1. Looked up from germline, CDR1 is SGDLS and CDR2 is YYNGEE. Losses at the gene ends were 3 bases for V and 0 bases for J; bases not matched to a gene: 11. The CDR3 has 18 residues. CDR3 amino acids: CASSARTGLDLAKNIQYF. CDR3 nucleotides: TGTGCCAGCAGCGCCCGGACAGGGCTAGATTTAGCCAAAAACATTCAGTACTTC.

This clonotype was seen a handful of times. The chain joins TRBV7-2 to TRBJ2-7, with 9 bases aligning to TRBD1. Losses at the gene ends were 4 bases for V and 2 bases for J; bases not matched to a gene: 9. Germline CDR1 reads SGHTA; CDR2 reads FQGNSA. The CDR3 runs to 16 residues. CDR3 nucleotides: TGTGCCAGCAGCTCCATATCAGGGACAGGGCCCTACGAGCAGTACTTC. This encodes CASSSISGTGPYEQYF.

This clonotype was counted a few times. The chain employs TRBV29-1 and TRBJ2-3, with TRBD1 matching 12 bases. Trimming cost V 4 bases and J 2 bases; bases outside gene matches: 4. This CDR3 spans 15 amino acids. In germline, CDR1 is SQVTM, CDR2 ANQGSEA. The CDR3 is CSVGGTGGSTDTQYF. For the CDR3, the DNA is TGCAGCGTTGGAGGGACAGGGGGCTCCACAGATACGCAGTATTTT.

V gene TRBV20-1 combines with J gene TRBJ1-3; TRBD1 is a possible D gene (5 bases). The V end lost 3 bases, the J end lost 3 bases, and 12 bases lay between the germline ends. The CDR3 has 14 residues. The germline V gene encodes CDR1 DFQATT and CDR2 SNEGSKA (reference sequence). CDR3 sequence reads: CSASFSGSGNTIYF. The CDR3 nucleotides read TGCAGTGCTAGTTTCTCAGGGAGTGGAAACACCATATATTTT.

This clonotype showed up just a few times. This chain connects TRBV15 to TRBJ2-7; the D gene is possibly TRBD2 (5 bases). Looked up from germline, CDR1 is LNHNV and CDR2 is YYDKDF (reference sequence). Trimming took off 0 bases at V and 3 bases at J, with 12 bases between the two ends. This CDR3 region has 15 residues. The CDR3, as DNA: TGTGCCACCAGCAGAGAACGTATACGGGGCTACGAGCAGTACTTC. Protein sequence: CATSRERIRGYEQYF.

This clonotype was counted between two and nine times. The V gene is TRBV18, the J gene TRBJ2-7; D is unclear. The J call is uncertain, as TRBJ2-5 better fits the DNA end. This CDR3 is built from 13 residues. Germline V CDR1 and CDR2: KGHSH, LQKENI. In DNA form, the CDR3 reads TGTGCCAGCTCACCACCACCCCGGGAGACCCAGTACTTC. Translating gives CASSPPPRETQYF.

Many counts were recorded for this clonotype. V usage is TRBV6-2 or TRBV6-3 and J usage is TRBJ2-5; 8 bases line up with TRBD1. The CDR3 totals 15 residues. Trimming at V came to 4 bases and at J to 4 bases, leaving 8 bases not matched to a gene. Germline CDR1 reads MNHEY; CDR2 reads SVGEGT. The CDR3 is CASSFRQGPRETQYF. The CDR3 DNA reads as TGTGCCAGCAGTTTCCGACAGGGGCCCAGAGAGACCCAGTACTTC.

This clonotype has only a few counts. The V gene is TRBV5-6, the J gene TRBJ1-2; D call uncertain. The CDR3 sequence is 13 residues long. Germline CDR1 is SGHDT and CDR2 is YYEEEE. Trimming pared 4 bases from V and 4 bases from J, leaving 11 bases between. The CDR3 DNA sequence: TGTGCCAGCAGCATGAGAAGACTCTATGGCTACACCTTC. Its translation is CASSMRRLYGYTF.